Given below is one T cell receptor beta chain in context. What it binds is not known. Included in the TCR beta cDNA libraries were unique molecular identifiers. TCRdb reprocessed the PCR reads with MiXCR, giving one entry per CDR3 protein. The sample contains about 460,000 distinct CDR3 sequences, around 40% of which appear only once. The data were obtained in a study of post-analysis software for immune sequencing data. General study findings and limits: Compared with controls, patients had more of five TRBV segments, including TRBV5-6, TRBV5-1 and TRBV20-1.

The germline V gene encodes CDR1 SEHNR and CDR2 FQNEAQ (reference sequence). V shed 1 base and J shed 8 bases, with 18 bases lying between them. The CDR3 is 16 residues long. The specimen was blood. The chain recombines TRBV7-9 with TRBJ2-1, with D unclear. The sequence was obtained from a girl aged 5 to 17 with multiple sclerosis. The CDR3 DNA reads as TGTGCCAGCAGCTTAGATCGTCGCGGCTCTCCTGATGAGCAGTTCTTC. Its protein product is CASSLDRRGSPDEQFF.